Listed below are T cell receptor beta chains from one sample, sequenced in a study of blood T cells in healthy people across ages. From the 5' RACE reads, TCRdb called clonotypes with MiXCR, one entry per CDR3 protein. The sample lists 1,100,000 or so distinct CDR3 sequences, 40% to 50% seen once, with approximately 17% in the top ten. The sequencing input was blood. The receptor source for this set is a woman aged 60-75 years in good health. Both conserved end residues are part of each CDR3. A D gene is named only where the DNA matches it firmly. Where a row states a size, it is once, few, many or the class of an expanded clone; other rows omit it.

D gene: TRBD2; clone size: NA; J gene: TRBJ2-1; V gene: TRBV29-1; CDR3 protein: CSVEDHAGGEQFF; CDR3 DNA: TGCAGCGTTGAAGATCATGCGGGGGGTGAGCAGTTCTTC
D gene: TRBD1; clone size: few; J gene: TRBJ2-1; V gene: TRBV6-5; CDR3 protein: CASSVQGAPYNEQFF; CDR3 DNA: TGTGCCAGCAGTGTACAGGGGGCCCCCTACAATGAGCAGTTCTTC
D gene: NA; clone size: NA; J gene: TRBJ2-6; V gene: TRBV6-5; CDR3 protein: CASSYTGQGASGANVLTF; CDR3 DNA: TGTGCCAGCAGTTACACGGGTCAGGGAGCCTCTGGGGCCAACGTCCTGACTTTC
D gene: NA; clone size: few; J gene: TRBJ2-1; V gene: TRBV4-2; CDR3 protein: CASSQVSLGSSNEQFF; CDR3 DNA: TGTGCCAGCAGCCAAGTTTCTCTCGGGAGCTCCAATGAGCAGTTCTTC
D gene: TRBD1; clone size: NA; J gene: TRBJ1-5; V gene: TRBV27; CDR3 protein: CASRRTGWNQPQHF; CDR3 DNA: TGTGCCAGCAGGCGGACAGGGTGGAATCAGCCCCAGCATTTT
D gene: NA; clone size: few; J gene: TRBJ1-2; V gene: TRBV10-2; CDR3 protein: CASSESELYGYTF; CDR3 DNA: TGCGCCAGCAGTGAGTCCGAACTTTATGGCTACACCTTC
D gene: NA; clone size: few; J gene: TRBJ1-2; V gene: TRBV29-1; CDR3 protein: CSVERPGGYTF; CDR3 DNA: TGCAGCGTTGAGAGGCCGGGGGGCTACACCTTC
D gene: NA; clone size: NA; J gene: TRBJ2-1; V gene: TRBV28; CDR3 protein: CASTGRWEQFF; CDR3 DNA: TGTGCCAGCACTGGCCGGTGGGAGCAGTTCTTC
D gene: NA; clone size: NA; J gene: TRBJ1-5; V gene: TRBV2; CDR3 protein: CASSDMRGSNQPQHF; CDR3 DNA: TGTGCCAGCAGTGATATGCGGGGAAGCAATCAGCCCCAGCATTTT
D gene: NA; clone size: few; J gene: TRBJ2-1; V gene: TRBV7-9; CDR3 protein: CASSAPRGGSSYNEQFF; CDR3 DNA: TGTGCCAGCAGCGCGCCCAGGGGCGGGAGCTCCTACAATGAGCAGTTCTTC
D gene: NA; clone size: NA; J gene: TRBJ1-6; V gene: TRBV27; CDR3 protein: CASSQTLQGWDSPLHF; CDR3 DNA: TGTGCCAGCAGCCAAACCCTTCAGGGCTGGGATTCACCCCTCCACTTT
D gene: NA; clone size: NA; J gene: TRBJ2-5; V gene: TRBV5-1; CDR3 protein: CASRANRVLETQYF; CDR3 DNA: TGCGCCAGCAGGGCGAACAGGGTCCTCGAGACCCAGTACTTC
D gene: NA; clone size: once; J gene: TRBJ2-1; V gene: TRBV7-9; CDR3 protein: CAIFGSSYNEQFF; CDR3 DNA: TGTGCCATCTTCGGCAGTTCCTACAATGAGCAGTTCTTC
D gene: TRBD2; clone size: NA; J gene: TRBJ2-5; V gene: TRBV5-1; CDR3 protein: CASSEGLAGVYQETQYF; CDR3 DNA: TGCGCCAGCAGCGAGGGACTAGCGGGCGTCTACCAAGAGACCCAGTACTTC
D gene: TRBD1; clone size: NA; J gene: TRBJ2-7; V gene: TRBV27; CDR3 protein: CASSIKTGNEQYF; CDR3 DNA: TGTGCCAGCAGTATAAAGACAGGGAACGAGCAGTACTTC
D gene: NA; clone size: few; J gene: TRBJ2-4; V gene: TRBV15; CDR3 protein: CATSRVESLNIQYF; CDR3 DNA: TGTGCCACCAGCAGAGTAGAGAGCCTAAACATTCAGTACTTC
D gene: TRBD1; clone size: few; J gene: TRBJ2-3; V gene: TRBV11-2; CDR3 protein: CASSSRSGTGAPQYF; CDR3 DNA: TGTGCCAGCAGCTCCCGCTCCGGGACAGGGGCCCCGCAGTATTTT
D gene: NA; clone size: many; J gene: TRBJ1-3; V gene: TRBV29-1; CDR3 protein: CSVVETISGNTIYF; CDR3 DNA: TGCAGCGTTGTGGAGACGATCTCTGGAAACACCATATATTTT
D gene: NA; clone size: NA; J gene: TRBJ2-7; V gene: TRBV6-5; CDR3 protein: CASSPRVAPTEQYF; CDR3 DNA: TGTGCCAGCAGTCCCCGGGTAGCGCCCACCGAGCAGTACTTC
D gene: NA; clone size: NA; J gene: TRBJ1-5; V gene: TRBV30; CDR3 protein: CAWGRPSGNQPQHF; CDR3 DNA: TGTGCCTGGGGAAGGCCTAGTGGGAATCAGCCCCAGCATTTT
D gene: TRBD2; clone size: NA; J gene: TRBJ2-7; V gene: TRBV5-1; CDR3 protein: CASSLVSSGRREQYF; CDR3 DNA: TGCGCCAGCAGCTTGGTATCTAGCGGGAGGCGCGAGCAGTACTTC
D gene: TRBD2; clone size: NA; J gene: TRBJ2-1; V gene: TRBV19; CDR3 protein: CASRDMGEGYNEQFF; CDR3 DNA: TGTGCCAGTAGAGATATGGGGGAGGGCTACAATGAGCAGTTCTTC
D gene: NA; clone size: NA; J gene: TRBJ1-4; V gene: TRBV9; CDR3 protein: CASSAAQGSTGELFF; CDR3 DNA: TGTGCCAGCAGCGCCGCACAGGGCTCTACGGGGGAACTGTTTTTT
D gene: NA; clone size: few; J gene: TRBJ2-3; V gene: TRBV4-1; CDR3 protein: CASSRGQRTDTQYF; CDR3 DNA: TGTGCCAGCAGCCGCGGACAGCGCACAGATACGCAGTATTTT
D gene: NA; clone size: NA; J gene: TRBJ2-7; V gene: TRBV28; CDR3 protein: CASSFRSLWKEQYF; CDR3 DNA: TGTGCCAGCAGTTTCCGCTCACTATGGAAAGAGCAGTACTTC
D gene: NA; clone size: NA; J gene: TRBJ2-1; V gene: TRBV6-5; CDR3 protein: CASSYSKDEQFF; CDR3 DNA: TGTGCCAGCAGTTACTCCAAGGATGAGCAGTTCTTC
D gene: NA; clone size: few; J gene: TRBJ1-1; V gene: TRBV10-3; CDR3 protein: CAISEMSGTEAFF; CDR3 DNA: TGTGCCATCAGTGAAATGTCTGGCACTGAAGCTTTCTTT
D gene: TRBD1; clone size: NA; J gene: TRBJ1-2; V gene: TRBV6-5; CDR3 protein: CASTPTGASYGYTF; CDR3 DNA: TGTGCCAGCACCCCGACAGGGGCGTCATATGGCTACACCTTC